This T cell receptor (beta chain) stems from a study of blood T cell repertoires in COVID-19. Study at large: The United States, Italy and Spain provided the acute and convalescent COVID-19 samples. T cells, B-cell-depleted T cells, or PBMCs provided the cDNA or gDNA that served as material.

In the authors' workflow: Reference gene primers were amplified, and this amplification served to estimate nucleated cell counts. Repertoires were generated with immunoSEQ multiplex PCR, while TCRdb's copy carries only in-frame clones and drops some. V and J calls and clone size come straight from that table; D and trimming were deduced from the DNA. The sample holds 30,000 to 45,000 clones, about three quarters seen once. Source material: peripheral blood. The TCR was taken from a man aged 60 to 69 with active COVID-19.

CDR3 region: CASFKQLAEETQYF. The DNA for the CDR3 is TGTGCCAGCTTCAAACAGCTAGCGGAGGAGACCCAGTACTTC. V and J are TRBV18 and TRBJ2-5, with TRBD2 matching 7 bases. The V and J ends lost 7 bases and 5 bases, in that order; junction bases with no gene match: 10. CDR1 is KGHSH and CDR2 is LQKENI in the germline V gene. CDR3 size: 14 residues.